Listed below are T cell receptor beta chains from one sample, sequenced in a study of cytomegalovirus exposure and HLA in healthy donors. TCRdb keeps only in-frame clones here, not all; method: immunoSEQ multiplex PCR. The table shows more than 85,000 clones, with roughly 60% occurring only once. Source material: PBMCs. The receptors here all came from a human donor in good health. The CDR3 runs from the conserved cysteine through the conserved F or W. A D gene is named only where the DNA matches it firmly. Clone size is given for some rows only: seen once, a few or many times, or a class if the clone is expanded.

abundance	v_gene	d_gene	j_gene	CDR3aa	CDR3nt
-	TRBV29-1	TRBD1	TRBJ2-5	CSVPTGRLETQYF	TGCAGCGTTCCGACAGGGCGCTTAGAGACCCAGTACTTC
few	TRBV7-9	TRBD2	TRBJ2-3	CASSRRTSGSVGTQYF	TGTGCCAGCAGCCGACGGACTAGCGGGAGTGTGGGTACGCAGTATTTT
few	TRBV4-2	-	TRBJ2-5	CASSQDNQRPYGETQYF	TGTGCCAGCAGCCAAGATAACCAGCGTCCCTACGGAGAGACCCAGTACTTC
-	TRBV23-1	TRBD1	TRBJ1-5	CASTRTGRVVQPQHF	TGCGCCAGCACCAGGACAGGGAGGGTCGTCCAGCCCCAGCATTTT
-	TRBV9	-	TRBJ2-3	CASSVSPLVRTDTQYF	TGTGCCAGCAGCGTTTCCCCACTAGTCCGCACAGATACGCAGTATTTT
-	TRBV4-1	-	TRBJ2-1	CASSHPTDYNEQFF	TGCGCCAGCAGCCACCCGACTGACTACAATGAGCAGTTCTTC
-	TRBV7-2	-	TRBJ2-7	CASSSQAHRTNPYEQYF	TGTGCCAGCAGCTCACAGGCCCATCGGACTAACCCCTACGAGCAGTACTTC
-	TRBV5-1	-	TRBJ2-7	CASSLAVSYEQYF	TGCGCCAGCAGCTTGGCAGTTTCCTACGAGCAGTACTTC
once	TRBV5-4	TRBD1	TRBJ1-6	CASSLGDRGSNSPLHF	TGTGCCAGCAGCTTGGGGGACAGGGGATCTAATTCACCCCTCCACTTT
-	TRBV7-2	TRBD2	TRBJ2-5	CASSSHSGRLWETQYF	TGTGCCAGCAGCTCCCATAGCGGGAGGTTATGGGAGACCCAGTACTTC
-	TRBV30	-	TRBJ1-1	CAWVHGRSTEAFF	TGTGCCTGGGTACACGGGAGGAGCACTGAAGCTTTCTTT
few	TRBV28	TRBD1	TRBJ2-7	CASSLSTGGSYEQYF	TGTGCCAGCAGTTTGTCGACAGGGGGCTCCTACGAGCAGTACTTC
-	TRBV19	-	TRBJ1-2	CASSTPSLWTRSMGGYTF	TGTGCCAGTAGTACCCCAAGCTTATGGACACGCTCGATGGGTGGCTACACCTTC
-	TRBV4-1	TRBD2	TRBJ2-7	CASSQDQLAGVNYEQYF	TGCGCCAGCAGCCAAGACCAGCTAGCGGGGGTAAACTACGAGCAGTACTTC
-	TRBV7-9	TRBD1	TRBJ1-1	CASSSVRDRVESTF	TGTGCCAGCAGCAGCGTCCGGGACAGGGTAGAGAGTACGTTT
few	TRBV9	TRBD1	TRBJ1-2	CASSPGTGNYGYTF	TGTGCCAGCAGTCCCGGGACAGGGAACTATGGCTACACCTTC